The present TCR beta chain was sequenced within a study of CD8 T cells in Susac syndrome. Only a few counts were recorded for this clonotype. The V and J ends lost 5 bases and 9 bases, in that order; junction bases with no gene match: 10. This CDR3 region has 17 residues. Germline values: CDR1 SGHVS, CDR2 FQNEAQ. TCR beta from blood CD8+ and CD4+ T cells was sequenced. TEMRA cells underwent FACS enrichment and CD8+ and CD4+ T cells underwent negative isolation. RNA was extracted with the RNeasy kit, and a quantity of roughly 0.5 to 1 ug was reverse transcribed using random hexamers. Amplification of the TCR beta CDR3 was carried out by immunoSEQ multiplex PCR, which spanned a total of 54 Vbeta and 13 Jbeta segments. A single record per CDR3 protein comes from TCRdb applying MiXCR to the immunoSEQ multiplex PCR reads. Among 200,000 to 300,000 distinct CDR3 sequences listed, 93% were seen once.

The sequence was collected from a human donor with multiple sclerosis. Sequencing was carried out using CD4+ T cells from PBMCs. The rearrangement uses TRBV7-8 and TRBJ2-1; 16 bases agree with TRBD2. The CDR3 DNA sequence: TGTGCCAGCAGCCCATCGGGACTAGCGGGGGGGCGTGGTGAGCAGTTCTTC. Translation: CASSPSGLAGGRGEQFF.